This T cell receptor beta chain was captured by sequencing in a study of patients and donors after allogeneic stem cell transplantation (TCRdb year 2020). The CDR1 and CDR2 encoded by the germline V gene are SQVTM and ANQGSEA. From the cysteine up to the phenylalanine, the CDR3 has a length of 13 residues. CDR3 DNA is the only sequence kept; it has 39 bases, read in frame from the first base. V lost 5 bases and J lost 5 bases; the stretch between them is 15 bases long. The method was RT-PCR. TCRdb shows the sequencer as NextSeq 550. Starting from the raw public reads, TCRdb applied fastp trimming at Q25, assembled clones with MiXCR and retained in-frame beta chains. Under each unique CDR3 protein, matching rows form one entry showing the most common genes and DNA. This sample is represented by about 150,000 distinct CDR3 sequences; 37% of them were singletons. The ten largest clones represent 50% to 65% of the sample.

For this clonotype: Its antigen is unknown. No base quality information exists; no much larger clone differs at one position.

The clonotype comes from a human donor who was either an allogeneic HSCT recipient or a stem cell or donor lymphocyte infusion donor (not recorded which). It is not recorded whose cells these are; they may come from a transplant donor. The sequence joins TRBV29-1 to TRBJ1-1; matching of 6 bases hints at TRBD1 as the D gene. What was sequenced was blood, either unsorted or a sorted T cell fraction (not recorded which). The DNA sequence is as follows: TGCAGCGTTTGTCCGCGTCAGGGGACTGAAGCTTTCTTT. Translation gives CSVCPRQGTEAFF.